Below are 15 T cell receptor beta chains sequenced from a single sample in a study of blood T cell repertoires in COVID-19. The protocol was immunoSEQ multiplex PCR, while the TCRdb copy is restricted to in-frame clones and leaves out a portion. The table includes some 320,000 clones, 75% to 90% detected once. Sequenced sample: PBMCs or T cells enriched from blood (not recorded which). Receptors were obtained from a man between 60 and 70 years old who had recovered from COVID-19.

The chain is built from TRBV28 and TRBJ2-5, with TRBD2 matching over 10 bases. Germline CDR1 MDHEN, CDR2 SYDVKM. V lost 3 bases to trimming and J lost 5 bases; unmatched junction nucleotides: 6. This CDR3 is 15 amino acids long. CDR3 region: CASSFSSGSWETQYF. The CDR3 nucleotides read TGTGCCAGCAGTTTTTCTAGCGGGAGTTGGGAGACCCAGTACTTC.

The chain carries TRBV19 and TRBJ2-4; possibly TRBD2 for D (5 bases). V was shortened by 3 bases and J by 8 bases, with 17 bases between the two germline ends. Per the germline V gene, CDR1 is LNHDA and CDR2 is SQIVND (reference sequence). The CDR3 is made up of 15 amino acids. This CDR3 reads CASSIAGEGRDIQYF. The CDR3 DNA follows: TGTGCCAGTAGTATTGCGGGCGAGGGTCGAGACATTCAGTACTTC.

J is TRBJ2-1 and V is TRBV29-1; D perhaps matches TRBD1 (5 bases). Trimming removed 1 base at V and 0 bases at J, with 13 bases between. Germline assignment: CDR1 SQVTM and CDR2 ANQGSEA. The CDR3 runs to 16 residues. The CDR3, as DNA: TGCAGCGTTGAAGTAGGGCAGGGAAACTCCTACAATGAGCAGTTCTTC. Its translation is CSVEVGQGNSYNEQFF.

The gene calls are TRBV5-1 and TRBJ1-2, with D possibly matching TRBD1 (5 bases). In germline, CDR1 is SGHRS, CDR2 YFSETQ. V lost 2 bases to trimming and J lost 0 bases, with 14 bases between them. This CDR3 has 16 residues. In DNA, the CDR3 is TGCGCCAGCAGCTTCGTGGAGGGGCTAGCTAACTATGGCTACACCTTC. Translated: CASSFVEGLANYGYTF.

This clone was observed a few times. The chain carries TRBV5-1 and TRBJ2-3; TRBD2 matches at 10 bases. Per the germline V gene, CDR1 is SGHRS and CDR2 is YFSETQ. V lost 1 base and J lost 4; bases outside the gene matches: 6. The CDR3 contains 16 residues. As DNA, the CDR3 is TGCGCCAGCAGCTTGCTGGCTAGCGGGAGTGCAGATACGCAGTATTTT. It encodes CASSLLASGSADTQYF.

V gene TRBV7-3 combines with J gene TRBJ2-3, with 8 bases aligning to TRBD2. Germline CDR1 and CDR2: SGHTA and FQGTGA. This CDR3 comprises 15 residues. The junction had 5 bases not matched to a gene; V was cut back by 5 bases and J by 1 base. The CDR3 DNA is TGTGCCAGCAGCCCTCGGACTAGCCGCACAGATACGCAGTATTTT. Protein product: CASSPRTSRTDTQYF.

The chain joins TRBV27 to TRBJ2-1; D is perhaps TRBD2 (7 bases). The CDR3 consists of 15 residues. Trimming took 8 bases from V and 4 from J, leaving 18 bases between them. Germline assignment: CDR1 MNHEY and CDR2 SMNVEV (reference sequence). Written as DNA, the CDR3 is TGTGCCAGCCGGGGGGCCTACAAGTCGTACAATGAGCAGTTCTTC. Translated: CASRGAYKSYNEQFF.

A few counts support this clone. The V call is TRBV28, the J call TRBJ2-7; TRBD1 agrees at 8 bases. The trim removed 2 bases at V and 3 bases at J, leaving 3 bases unmatched. The CDR3 totals 14 residues. In germline, CDR1 is MDHEN, CDR2 SYDVKM. The CDR3 DNA follows: TGTGCCAGCAGTTTAAGGACAGGGCGCTACGAGCAGTACTTC. Amino acid sequence: CASSLRTGRYEQYF.

This chain links TRBV3-1 (or the pseudogene TRBV3-2) with TRBJ2-7; TRBD2 agrees at 8 bases. CDR1 LGHDT and CDR2 YNNKEL come from the germline V gene (reference sequence). The CDR3 spans 14 residues. V shed 1 base and J 5 bases; nucleotides not matched to a gene: 4. In DNA, the CDR3 is TGTGCCAGCAGCCAAGCGGGGGGGGTCCACGAGCAGTACTTC. It specifies CASSQAGGVHEQYF.

The chain employs TRBV20-1 and TRBJ1-3; D not resolved. The V end was cut by 3 bases, the J end by 4 bases, with 10 bases between. The germline gives CDR1 DFQATT, CDR2 SNEGSKA (reference sequence). The CDR3 runs to 13 residues. DNA for the CDR3: TGCAGTGCTAGTCTTGACTCGGGAAACACCATATATTTT. It encodes CSASLDSGNTIYF.

V gene TRBV28 combines with J gene TRBJ2-7; D unclear. Germline lookup yields CDR1 MDHEN and CDR2 SYDVKM. CDR3 length: 13 residues. V was trimmed by 5 bases and J by 2 bases, leaving 10 bases between them. CDR3 in amino acids: CASSRVSTYEQYF. CDR3 nucleotide sequence: TGTGCCAGCAGTCGGGTTTCCACCTACGAGCAGTACTTC.

The chain joins TRBV10-2 to TRBJ2-3; 8 bases are shared with TRBD2. V lost 6 bases, J lost 10 bases, and 9 bases stayed unmatched. The V gene's germline CDR1 is WSHSY and CDR2 SAAADI. This CDR3 is 13 amino acids long. CDR3 sequence: CASSPGAGGPQYF. The DNA for the CDR3 is TGCGCCAGCAGCCCAGGGGCGGGAGGACCGCAGTATTTT.

The chain combines TRBV5-5 with TRBJ2-2, with 9 bases fitting TRBD2. The V gene end was trimmed by 4 bases and the J gene end by 1 base; junction bases not matched to a gene: 5. Germline V gene data show CDR1 as SGHKS and CDR2 as YYEKEE (reference sequence). The CDR3 is made up of 16 amino acids. The CDR3 nucleotides are TGTGCCAGCAGCAACCTACTAGCGGGGAACACCGGGGAGCTGTTTTTT. As protein: CASSNLLAGNTGELFF. Looking up the rest from reference TRBV5-5 and TRBJ2-2 gives the full variable domain: DAGVTQSPTHLIKTRGQQVTLRCSPISGHKSVSWYQQVLGQGPQFIFQYYEKEERGRGNFPDRFSARQFPNYSSELNVNALLLGDSALYLCASSNLLAGNTGELFFGEGSRLTVL.

The V gene is TRBV6-2 or TRBV6-3, the J gene TRBJ1-1; 8 nucleotides match TRBD1. The germline V gene encodes CDR1 MNHEY and CDR2 SVGEGT. V lost 4 bases, J lost 8 bases, and 3 bases stayed unmatched. CDR3 length equals 12 residues. CDR3 region: CASSSRQGEAFF. The CDR3 DNA follows: TGTGCCAGCAGTTCACGACAGGGGGAAGCTTTCTTT.

This clone has a handful of counts. The genes are TRBV6-6 and TRBJ2-7; the D gene is possibly TRBD2 (5 bases). Germline V gene sequence: CDR1 MNHNY, CDR2 SVGAGI (reference sequence). The length of the CDR3 is 15 residues. Trimming stripped 0 bases from V and 5 bases from J, with 14 bases between. The CDR3 region is CASSYSRGSSNEQYF. CDR3 nucleotide sequence: TGTGCCAGCAGTTACTCGAGAGGGTCCTCGAACGAGCAGTACTTC.